One and the same sample provided the 20 T cell receptor beta chains below, sequenced in a study of metastatic and nonmetastatic thyroid tumors. There were no patients who had received any treatment before thyroid surgery. TCRdb re-called the PCR reads with MiXCR. The sample has about 38,000 clones; roughly 26% are singletons. Sequenced sample: blood. These receptors all stem from a female donor with papillary thyroid cancer or a benign thyroid nodule (not recorded which). Some clones in this sample may be carry-over from other donors' samples.

J is TRBJ2-7 and V is TRBV7-9; D is uncertain. This CDR3 contains 12 residues. With 5 bases removed from V and 6 bases from J, the gap between germline ends came to 11 bases. The germline CDR1 and CDR2 sequences are SEHNR and FQNEAQ (reference sequence). CDR3 loop: CASSLTSGEQYF. The CDR3 DNA reads TGTGCCAGCAGCCTGACGTCGGGCGAGCAGTACTTC.

The chain employs TRBV3-1 and TRBJ2-5; 8 bases fit TRBD2. Trimming cost V 1 base and J 2 bases; bases outside gene matches: 6. CDR3 length equals 16 residues. The germline CDR1 and CDR2 sequences are LGHDT and YNNKEL (reference sequence). The CDR3 DNA follows: TGTGCCAGCAGCCAAGTTTCTAGCGGGTCACAAGAGACCCAGTACTTC. Protein sequence: CASSQVSSGSQETQYF.

There are a few counts of this clone. The chain has TRBV15 and TRBJ1-3, with a tentative D call TRBD1 (5 bases). Trimming shortened V by 5 bases and J by 0 bases, and 14 bases separated the two germline ends. Germline V gene data show CDR1 as LNHNV and CDR2 as YYDKDF (reference sequence). This CDR3 is built from 16 residues. The CDR3 bases are TGTGCCACCAGCGAGGGGTTCGGGGTCTCTGGAAACACCATATATTTT. Residues: CATSEGFGVSGNTIYF.

By its share, this clone is medium-sized (0.01 to 0.1%). The chain recombines TRBV28 with TRBJ1-2, with D possibly TRBD1 on 6 matching bases. The V end lost 5 bases, the J end lost 1 base, and 11 bases lay between the germline ends. Germline V lookup: CDR1 MDHEN, CDR2 SYDVKM. This CDR3 has 14 residues. This CDR3 is CASSTLRGNYGYTF. The DNA for the CDR3 is TGTGCCAGCAGTACCCTCAGGGGTAACTATGGCTACACCTTC.

This clone was recorded a few times. One end of the junction varies from germline; a read error may be responsible. The chain recombines TRBV28 with TRBJ2-7, with TRBD2 as a possible D gene (6 bases). Germline values: CDR1 MDHEN, CDR2 SYDVKM. The CDR3 runs to 14 residues. CDR3 DNA sequence: TGTGCCAGCAGTTTAGGAGGGGTTGCCTACGAGCACTACTTC. It specifies CASSLGGVAYEHYF.

This clone was detected ten times or more. A read error is possible here, since a much larger clone lies one base away. The gene calls are TRBV10-2 and TRBJ2-2; a possible D gene is TRBD2 (6 bases). The germline V gene encodes CDR1 WSHSY and CDR2 SAAADI. V was cut by 8 bases and J by 7 bases, with 23 bases left in between. The CDR3 covers 16 residues. In DNA, the CDR3 is TGCGCCAGCGGTGGATTCAGCGTAAGGAGGGGCGGGGAGCTGTTTTTT. It translates to CASGGFSVRRGGELFF.

Many counts were recorded for this clone. This chain joins TRBV28 and TRBJ1-2; D is uncertain. This CDR3 is 12 amino acids long. The V gene's germline CDR1 is MDHEN and CDR2 SYDVKM. The ends were cut back, 5 bases at V and 5 bases at J, with 9 bases in the middle. The CDR3 DNA follows: TGTGCCAGCAGTCCTACGAAATATGGCTACACCTTC. Amino acid sequence: CASSPTKYGYTF.

There are many counts of this clone. The genes are TRBV4-2 and TRBJ1-5; unclear D gene. Trimming left V 0 bases short and J 2 bases short, with 8 bases between. The CDR3 covers 15 residues. From germline, CDR1 is LGHNA and CDR2 YNFKEQ. CDR3 residues: CASSQDGLGNQPQHF. CDR3 DNA sequence: TGTGCCAGCAGCCAAGATGGGTTAGGCAATCAGCCCCAGCATTTT.

Ten or more counts support this clone. The chain carries TRBV5-6 and TRBJ2-7; D is possibly TRBD2 (5 bases). Germline V gene lookup returns CDR1 SGHDT and CDR2 YYEEEE. V was clipped by 6 bases and J by 4 bases, with 14 bases between them. The CDR3 extends over 13 amino acids. CDR3 nucleotide sequence: TGTGCCAGCAATCCTCGGGGAACTTACGAGCAGTACTTC. Translating gives CASNPRGTYEQYF.

Ten or more counts support this clone. The rearrangement joins TRBV7-2 to TRBJ1-2; D remains unclear. Per the germline V gene, CDR1 is SGHTA and CDR2 is FQGNSA. The V and J ends lost 6 bases and 6 bases respectively, with 11 bases between them. This CDR3 region has 12 residues. In nucleotides, the CDR3 is TGTGCCAGCAGTTCGTACAGCCATGGCTACACCTTC. This codes for CASSSYSHGYTF.

This clone appeared many times. The V and J genes are TRBV10-3 and TRBJ2-2; 8 positions match TRBD1. Germline V gene lookup returns CDR1 ENHRY and CDR2 SYGVKD. The CDR3 extends over 14 amino acids. CDR3 DNA: TGTGCAATACGGACAGGGTCCGACACCGGGGAGCTGTTTTTT. Its translation: CAIRTGSDTGELFF.

This clone was found many times. The J gene is TRBJ1-5, the V gene TRBV11-3; no clear D gene. This CDR3 is built from 16 residues. V was clipped by 1 base and J by 9 bases, with 19 bases between them. The V gene's germline CDR1 is SGHNT and CDR2 YENEEA. CDR3 bases: TGTGCCAGCAGCTTAGCCTTATGTGGCGGCGAGGGGCCCCAGCATTTT. Translation gives CASSLALCGGEGPQHF.

This clone has a count of ten or more. The V gene is TRBV5-5, the J gene TRBJ2-3, with D possibly TRBD2 on 6 matching bases. The CDR3 covers 15 residues. Trimming removed 3 bases at V and 0 bases at J, with 11 bases between. CDR1 and CDR2 (germline): SGHKS, YYEKEE (reference sequence). The CDR3 sequence is CASSWVGLSTDTQYF. The DNA of the CDR3 is TGTGCCAGCAGCTGGGTGGGACTCAGCACAGATACGCAGTATTTT.

This clone came up many times. This chain links TRBV20-1 with TRBJ2-7, with 9 bases identical to TRBD2. CDR1 is DFQATT, CDR2 SNEGSKA, per germline (reference sequence). The length of the CDR3 is 14 residues. The CDR3 DNA reads as TGCAGGGCGCGGGCGGGGGGGGACGATTACGAGCAGTACTTC. Translated: CRARAGGDDYEQYF.

The chain couples TRBV2 to TRBJ2-4; D is unclear. V lost 5 bases and J lost 8, with 19 bases in between. Germline lookup yields CDR1 SNHLY and CDR2 FYNNEI. The CDR3 spans 15 residues. CDR3 region: CASSSCQAGTDIQYF. The CDR3 coding sequence is TGTGCCAGCAGTAGTTGTCAGGCTGGCACGGACATTCAGTACTTC.

This clone was seen ten or more times. The chain couples TRBV5-4 to TRBJ1-1, with 7 bases that match TRBD1. CDR1 is SGHNT, CDR2 YYREEE, per germline (reference sequence). V trimming: 4 bases; J trimming: 3 bases; junction bases outside the gene matches: 6. This CDR3 is built from 14 residues. The CDR3 sequence: CASSTGTAYTEAFF. CDR3 sequence (DNA): TGTGCCAGCAGCACCGGGACAGCTTACACTGAAGCTTTCTTT.

In its sample, this clone was seen once. The chain has TRBV7-6 and TRBJ2-7; D possibly corresponds to TRBD2 (5 bases). This CDR3 contains 15 residues. Germline CDR1 reads SGHVS; CDR2 reads FNYEAQ. Trimming left V 0 bases short and J 3 bases short, with 12 bases between. CDR3 sequence: CASSLAASGGYEQYF. CDR3 coding DNA: TGTGCCAGCAGCTTAGCGGCAAGCGGAGGCTACGAGCAGTACTTC.

This chain connects TRBV27 to TRBJ1-1; the D is unclear. The CDR3 has 11 residues. CDR1 is MNHEY, CDR2 SMNVEV, per germline (reference sequence). V was cut by 6 bases and J by 4 bases, with 6 bases left in between. The CDR3 loop reads CASSPPTEAFF. The DNA for the CDR3 is TGTGCCAGCAGCCCCCCCACTGAAGCTTTCTTT.

The chain uses TRBV11-2 and TRBJ2-3; TRBD2 agrees at 13 bases. The CDR3 loop spans 16 amino acids. The ends lost 6 bases at V and 6 bases at J; junction bases unmatched: 9. The germline CDR1 and CDR2 sequences are SGHAT and FQNNGV. The CDR3 here is CASSYGLAGVEDTQYF. CDR3 sequence (DNA): TGTGCCAGCAGTTATGGACTAGCGGGAGTAGAGGATACGCAGTATTTT.

This clone was counted ten times or more. The chain recombines TRBV4-1 with TRBJ2-3; D gene unclear. V was shortened by 1 base and J by 5 bases, with 10 bases between the two germline ends. The germline V gene has CDR1 MGHRA and CDR2 YSYEKL. The CDR3 covers 14 residues. The DNA for the CDR3 is TGCGCCAGCAGCCAAGGGGTGCCCGGAGATACGCAGTATTTT. It codes for CASSQGVPGDTQYF.